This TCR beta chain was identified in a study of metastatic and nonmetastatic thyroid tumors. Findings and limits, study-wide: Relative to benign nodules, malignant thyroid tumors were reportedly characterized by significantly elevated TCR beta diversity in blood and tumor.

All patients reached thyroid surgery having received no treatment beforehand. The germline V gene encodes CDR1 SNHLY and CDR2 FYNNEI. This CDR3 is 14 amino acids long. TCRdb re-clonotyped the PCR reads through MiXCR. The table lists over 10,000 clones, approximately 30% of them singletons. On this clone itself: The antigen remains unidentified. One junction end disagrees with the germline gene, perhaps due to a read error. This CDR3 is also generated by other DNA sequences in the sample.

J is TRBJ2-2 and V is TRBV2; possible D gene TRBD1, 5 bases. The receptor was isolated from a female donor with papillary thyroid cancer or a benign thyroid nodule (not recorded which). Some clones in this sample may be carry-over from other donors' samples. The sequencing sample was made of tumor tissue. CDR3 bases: TGTGCTAGCAGTGTCTTACAGGACGGCGGTGAGCTGTTTTTT. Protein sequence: CASSVLQDGGELFF.